There are many counts of the clone carrying this T cell receptor beta chain. Its antigen remains unidentified. Unique molecular identifiers were incorporated during preparation of the TCRbeta library. TCRdb passed the PCR reads through MiXCR, listing each CDR3 protein once. The sample holds 580,000 or so distinct CDR3 sequences, 23% seen once. Germline V gene lookup returns CDR1 DFQATT and CDR2 SNEGSKA (reference sequence). This CDR3 comprises 14 residues. Germline trimming cut 5 bases from V and 5 bases from J; bases unmatched to any gene: 10. The entry originates in a study of T-cell reconstitution after alpha-beta-depleted transplantation in children. Study observations and caveats: After transplant, high TCRbeta diversity at day 60 in some patients arose from surviving recipient T cells and thymic progenitors. The study reportedly traced alpha-beta T cells about two months after transplant to several hundred expanded graft clones. Counts and diversity of T cells one year after transplant came mostly from newly produced T cells.

Sequenced here: PBMCs, mostly from graft donor cells, sampled 360 days after TCRalphabeta/CD19-depleted stem cell transplant. The gene calls are TRBV20-1 and TRBJ2-5; 8 positions match TRBD2. The TCR originated in a boy less than two years old who had a stem cell transplant for acute myeloid leukemia, so the T cells may come from the graft donor. CDR3 sequence (DNA): TGCAGTGCTGGACGGGAGGGTCCAGCGGAGACCCAGTACTTC. It codes for CSAGREGPAETQYF.